Here is one T cell receptor (beta chain) with its context. The junction departs from the called germline gene at one end, perhaps through a read error. The data derive from a study of blood T cell repertoires in COVID-19. In the study overall: Samples came from the United States, Italy and Spain, spanning acute and convalescent COVID-19. T cells, B-cell-depleted T cells, or PBMCs provided the cDNA or gDNA that served as material.

The table came from immunoSEQ multiplex PCR; TCRdb's copy has only in-frame clones and leaves some out. There are 150,000 to 200,000 clones in the sample; 85% to 95% occur only once, and roughly 0.7% lies in the top ten. In germline, CDR1 is LNHNV, CDR2 YYDKDF (reference sequence). The CDR3 runs to 14 residues. The receptor was isolated from a man aged 30 to 45 with COVID-19, enrolled during active disease. The V call is TRBV15, the J call TRBJ1-2; 7 bases fit TRBD1. Sequenced material: peripheral blood. CDR3 amino acids: CATSREDRVAGYTF. The CDR3 DNA reads as TGTGCCACCAGCCGAGAAGACAGGGTAGCGGGCTACACCTTC.